The 7 T cell receptor beta chains reported below all come from one sample, sequenced in a study of CD8+ T cells in alopecia areata. TCR sequencing used cDNA made by reverse transcription of extracted RNA. Some clones are missing from TCRdb's copy, which holds only in-frame ones; the method was immunoSEQ multiplex PCR. The repertoire holds about 140,000 clones, with 80% to 90% as singletons. The sample's treatment: oral pan-JAK inhibitor, 5-10 mg twice daily. Material: CD8+ T cells sorted from blood, obtained at week 4, from a patient treated with tofacitinib. The receptors were gathered from a human donor with alopecia areata.

The chain joins TRBV12-5 to TRBJ2-7; weak D call: TRBD1 (5 bases). There are 12 residues in the CDR3. V lost 4 bases, J lost 3 bases, and 7 bases lay in between. The germline V gene has CDR1 LGHNT and CDR2 FRNRAP. The CDR3 loop reads CASGSGHYEQYF. The CDR3 nucleotides read TGTGCTAGTGGTTCAGGACACTACGAGCAGTACTTC.

The chain uses TRBV29-1 and TRBJ2-5; D may be TRBD1 (5 bases). The CDR3 runs to 13 residues. Trimming shortened V by 3 bases and J by 5 bases, and 13 bases separated the two germline ends. Germline loops: CDR1 SQVTM, CDR2 ANQGSEA. CDR3 nucleotides: TGCAGCGTTGATCTCGCAGGGTCGGAGACCCAGTACTTC. It yields the protein CSVDLAGSETQYF. Combining the CDR3 with reference TRBV29-1 and TRBJ2-5 gives the whole variable domain SAVISQKPSRDICQRGTSLTIQCQVDSQVTMMFWYRQQPGQSLTLIATANQGSEATYESGFVIDKFPISRPNLTFSTLTVSNMSPEDSSIYLCSVDLAGSETQYFGPGTRLLVL.

This clone was counted once. V is TRBV15 and J is TRBJ1-5; D remains unclear. CDR3 length equals 14 residues. Per the germline V gene, CDR1 is LNHNV and CDR2 is YYDKDF (reference sequence). V lost 0 bases, J lost 6 bases, and 9 bases lay in between. The CDR3 bases are TGTGCCACCAGCAGAGATAGGGCCAGTCAGCCCCAGCATTTT. It specifies CATSRDRASQPQHF.

V is TRBV7-9 and J is TRBJ2-5; a weak D match, TRBD1 (5 bases). This CDR3 region has 15 residues. The V gene's germline CDR1 is SEHNR and CDR2 FQNEAQ (reference sequence). Trimming left V 1 base short and J 4 bases short, with 13 bases between. CDR3 loop: CASSLESRVRETQYF. CDR3 coding DNA: TGTGCCAGCAGCTTAGAATCCAGGGTTCGAGAGACCCAGTACTTC.

CDR3 nucleotides: TGTGCCAGCAGTACAACAGGGAGGGGTTCACCCCTCCACTTT. Encoded protein: CASSTTGRGSPLHF. The gene calls are TRBV27 and TRBJ1-6, with TRBD1 as a possible D gene (6 bases). The germline gives CDR1 MNHEY, CDR2 SMNVEV (reference sequence). This CDR3 spans 14 amino acids. V dropped 5 bases and J dropped 9 bases, with 14 bases sitting between them.

The DNA of the CDR3 is TGTGCCAGCAGCTCGGATAGCACAGATACGCAGTATTTT. This translates into CASSSDSTDTQYF. The genes are TRBV7-2 and TRBJ2-3; no clear D. V lost 4 bases and J lost 0, with 5 bases in between. Germline V CDR1 and CDR2: SGHTA, FQGNSA. This CDR3 contains 13 residues.

The chain employs TRBV7-6 and TRBJ2-1; TRBD2 aligns across 8 bases. V dropped 1 base and J dropped 6; count of bases not matched to a gene: 2. Germline assignment: CDR1 SGHVS and CDR2 FNYEAQ. The CDR3 sequence is 14 residues long. The CDR3 loop is CASSLGTSLNEQFF. In DNA, the CDR3 is TGTGCCAGCAGCTTAGGGACTAGCCTCAATGAGCAGTTCTTC.